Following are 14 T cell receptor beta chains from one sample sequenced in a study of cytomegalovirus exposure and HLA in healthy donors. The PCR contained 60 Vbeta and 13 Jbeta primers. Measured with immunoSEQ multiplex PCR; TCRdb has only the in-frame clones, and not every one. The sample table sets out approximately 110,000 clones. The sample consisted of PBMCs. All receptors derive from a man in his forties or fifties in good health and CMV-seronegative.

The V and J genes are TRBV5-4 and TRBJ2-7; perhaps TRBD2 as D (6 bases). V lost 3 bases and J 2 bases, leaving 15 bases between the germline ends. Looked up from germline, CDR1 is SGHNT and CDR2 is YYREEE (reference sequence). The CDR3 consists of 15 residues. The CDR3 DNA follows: TGTGCCAGCAGCTCGGATGTAGCGGAGACCTACGAGCAGTACTTC. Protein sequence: CASSSDVAETYEQYF.

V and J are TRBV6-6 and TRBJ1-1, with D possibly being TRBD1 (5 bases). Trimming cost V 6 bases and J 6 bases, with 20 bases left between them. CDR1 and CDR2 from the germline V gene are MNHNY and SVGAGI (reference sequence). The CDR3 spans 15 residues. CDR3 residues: CASSMTAWVFAEAFF. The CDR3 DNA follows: TGTGCCAGCAGCATGACAGCTTGGGTTTTCGCTGAAGCTTTCTTT.

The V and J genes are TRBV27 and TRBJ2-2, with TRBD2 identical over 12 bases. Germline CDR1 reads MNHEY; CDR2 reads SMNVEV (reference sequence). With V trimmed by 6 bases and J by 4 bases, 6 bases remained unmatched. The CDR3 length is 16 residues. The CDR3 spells CASRLAGGLVTGELFF. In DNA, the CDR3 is TGTGCCAGCAGACTAGCGGGAGGTCTCGTCACCGGGGAGCTGTTTTTT.

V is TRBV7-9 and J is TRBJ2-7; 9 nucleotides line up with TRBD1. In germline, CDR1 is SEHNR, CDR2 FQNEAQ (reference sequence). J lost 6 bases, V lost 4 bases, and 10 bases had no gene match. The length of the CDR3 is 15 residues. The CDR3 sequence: CASSSPGTGRGEQYF. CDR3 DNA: TGTGCCAGCAGCTCGCCCGGGACAGGGAGGGGCGAGCAGTACTTC.

This chain's CDR3 is CASSDWGQLGGNTIYF. The CDR3 nucleotides read TGTGCCAGCAGTGATTGGGGACAGCTCGGGGGAAACACCATATATTTT. The rearrangement uses TRBV6-1 and TRBJ1-3; the match to TRBD1 covers 7 bases. The CDR3 has 16 residues. CDR1 MNHNS and CDR2 SASEGT come from the germline V gene. The junction had 9 bases not matched to a gene; V was cut back by 3 bases and J by 4 bases.

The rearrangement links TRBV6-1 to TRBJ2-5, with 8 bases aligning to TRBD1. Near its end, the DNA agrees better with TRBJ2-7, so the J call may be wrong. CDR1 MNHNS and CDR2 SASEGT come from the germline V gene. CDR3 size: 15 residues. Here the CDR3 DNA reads TGTGCCAGCAGTGAAAGGACAGGGTTGACCTACGAGCAGTACTTC. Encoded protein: CASSERTGLTYEQYF.

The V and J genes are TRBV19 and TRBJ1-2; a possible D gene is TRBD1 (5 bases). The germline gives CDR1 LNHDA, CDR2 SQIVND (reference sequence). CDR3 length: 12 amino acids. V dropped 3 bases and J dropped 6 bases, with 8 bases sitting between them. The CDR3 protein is CASSIQGDGYTF. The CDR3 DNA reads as TGTGCCAGTAGTATTCAAGGGGATGGCTACACCTTC.

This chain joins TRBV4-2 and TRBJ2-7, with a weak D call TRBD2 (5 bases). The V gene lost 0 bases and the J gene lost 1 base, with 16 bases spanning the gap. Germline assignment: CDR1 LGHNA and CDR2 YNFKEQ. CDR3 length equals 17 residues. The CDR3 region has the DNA TGTGCCAGCAGCCAAGATCAAGTAGGACTGACATCCTACGAGCAGTACTTC. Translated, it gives CASSQDQVGLTSYEQYF.

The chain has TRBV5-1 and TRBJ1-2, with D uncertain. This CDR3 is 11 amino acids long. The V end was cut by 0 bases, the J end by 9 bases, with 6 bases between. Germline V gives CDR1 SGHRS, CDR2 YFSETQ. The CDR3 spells CASSLGVSYTF. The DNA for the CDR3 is TGCGCCAGCAGCTTGGGAGTCAGCTACACCTTC.

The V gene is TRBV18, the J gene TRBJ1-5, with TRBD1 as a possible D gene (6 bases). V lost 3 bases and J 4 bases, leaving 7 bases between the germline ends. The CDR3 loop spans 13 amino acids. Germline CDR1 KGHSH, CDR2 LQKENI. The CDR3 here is CASSPQGNQPQHF. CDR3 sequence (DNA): TGTGCCAGCTCACCCCAGGGGAATCAGCCCCAGCATTTT.

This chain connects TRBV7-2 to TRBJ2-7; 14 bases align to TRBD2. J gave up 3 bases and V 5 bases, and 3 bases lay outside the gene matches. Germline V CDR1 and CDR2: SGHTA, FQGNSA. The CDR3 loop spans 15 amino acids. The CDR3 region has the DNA TGTGCCAGCAGCGAGGGACTAGCGGGAGTCTACGAGCAGTACTTC. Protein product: CASSEGLAGVYEQYF.

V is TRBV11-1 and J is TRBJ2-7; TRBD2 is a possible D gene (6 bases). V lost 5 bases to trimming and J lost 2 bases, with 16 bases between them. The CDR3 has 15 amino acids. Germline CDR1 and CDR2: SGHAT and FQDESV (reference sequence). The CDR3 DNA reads TGTGCCAGCAGCGGGGACGGGACTCCCACCTACGAGCAGTACTTC. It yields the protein CASSGDGTPTYEQYF.

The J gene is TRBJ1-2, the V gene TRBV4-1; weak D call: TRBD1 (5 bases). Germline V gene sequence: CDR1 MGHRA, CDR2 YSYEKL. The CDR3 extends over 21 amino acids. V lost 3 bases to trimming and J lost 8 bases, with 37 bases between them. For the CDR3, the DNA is TGCGCCAGCAGCCACCAAGTTAACGCGGGACTCGAGTCCCGGTGGTCGTTGGGCTACACCTTC. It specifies CASSHQVNAGLESRWSLGYTF.

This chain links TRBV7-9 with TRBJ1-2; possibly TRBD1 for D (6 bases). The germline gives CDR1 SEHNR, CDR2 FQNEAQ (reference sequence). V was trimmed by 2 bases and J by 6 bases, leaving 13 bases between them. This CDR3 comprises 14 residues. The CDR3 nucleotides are TGTGCCAGCAGCTTAAGCCAGACAGGCCATGGCTACACCTTC. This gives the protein CASSLSQTGHGYTF.